There are a few counts of the clone carrying this T cell receptor (beta chain). The sample belongs to a study of identical twins. A single record per CDR3 protein comes from TCRdb applying MiXCR to the 5' RACE reads. The profile shows fewer than 900,000 distinct CDR3 sequences, approximately 22% of them singletons. The data also belong to a second study, concerning T cells expressing NK-cell markers.

This TCR came from a woman aged 18-29 years in good health. The sequencing sample was made of PBMCs.

CDR3 in DNA: TGTGCCAGCAGCGTATTGTCAGCGACTACCACAGATACGCAGTATTTT. Its translation: CASSVLSATTTDTQYF. The chain couples TRBV9 to TRBJ2-3; possibly TRBD2 for D (5 bases). The CDR3 is 16 residues long. V was cut by 1 base and J by 2 bases, with 14 bases left in between. Germline CDR1 and CDR2: SGDLS and YYNGEE.